This T cell receptor (beta chain) was sequenced in a study of T cell responses to AZD1222 COVID-19 vaccine. The study, taken as a whole, reports: Baseline serology detected seropositivity in only a handful of AZD1222 recipients.

Assay used: immunoSEQ multiplex PCR; TCRdb lists only in-frame clones, some missing. The sample contains nearly 110,000 clones, 85% to 90% of which appear only once. Comment on this clone: The antigen is not known.

The CDR3 covers 13 residues. V was trimmed by 3 bases and J by 0 bases, leaving 6 bases between them. Germline V gives CDR1 SGDLS, CDR2 YYNGEE. The source is an adult in good health. Sequencing was performed on peripheral blood, taken on day 0 of AZD1222 vaccination. The chain links TRBV9 to TRBJ1-1; D is unclear. CDR3 sequence reads: CASSALMNTEAFF. The CDR3 bases are TGTGCCAGCAGCGCGTTAATGAACACTGAAGCTTTCTTT.